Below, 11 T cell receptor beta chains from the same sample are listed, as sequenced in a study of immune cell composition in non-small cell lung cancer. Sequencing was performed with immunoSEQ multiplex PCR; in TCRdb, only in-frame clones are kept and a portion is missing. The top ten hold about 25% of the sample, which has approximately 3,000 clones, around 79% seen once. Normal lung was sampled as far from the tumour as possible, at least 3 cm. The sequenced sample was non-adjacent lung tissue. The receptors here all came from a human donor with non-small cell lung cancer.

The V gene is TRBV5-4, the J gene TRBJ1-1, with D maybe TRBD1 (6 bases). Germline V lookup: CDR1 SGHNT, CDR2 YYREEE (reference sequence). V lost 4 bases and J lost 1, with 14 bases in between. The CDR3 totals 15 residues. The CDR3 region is CASSGVGQTNTEAFF. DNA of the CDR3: TGTGCCAGCAGCGGGGTAGGACAGACGAACACTGAAGCTTTCTTT.

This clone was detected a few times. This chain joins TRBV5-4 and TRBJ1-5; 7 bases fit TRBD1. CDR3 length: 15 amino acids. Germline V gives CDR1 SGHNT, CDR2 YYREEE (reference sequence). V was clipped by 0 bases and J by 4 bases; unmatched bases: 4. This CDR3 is CASSLAGTVNQPQHF. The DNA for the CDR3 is TGTGCCAGCAGCTTGGCTGGGACAGTTAATCAGCCCCAGCATTTT.

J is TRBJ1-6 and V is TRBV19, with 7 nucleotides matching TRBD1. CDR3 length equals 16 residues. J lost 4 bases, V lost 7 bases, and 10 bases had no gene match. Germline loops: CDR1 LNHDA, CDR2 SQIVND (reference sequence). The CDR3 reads CASKISGTEYNSPLHF. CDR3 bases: TGTGCCAGTAAGATTTCCGGGACAGAGTATAATTCACCCCTCCACTTT.

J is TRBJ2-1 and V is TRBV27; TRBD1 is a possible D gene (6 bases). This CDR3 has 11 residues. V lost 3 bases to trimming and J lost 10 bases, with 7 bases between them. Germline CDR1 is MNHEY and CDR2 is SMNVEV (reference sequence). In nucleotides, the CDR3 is TGTGCCAGCAGTTTCGGGACAGAGCAGTTCTTC. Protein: CASSFGTEQFF.

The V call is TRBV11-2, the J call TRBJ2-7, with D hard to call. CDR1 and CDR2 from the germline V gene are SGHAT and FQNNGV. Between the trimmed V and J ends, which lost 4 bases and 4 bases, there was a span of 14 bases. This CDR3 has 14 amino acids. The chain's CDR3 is CASSSPGRGYEQYV. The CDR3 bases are TGTGCCAGCAGCTCCCCGGGTCGTGGGTACGAGCAGTACGTC.

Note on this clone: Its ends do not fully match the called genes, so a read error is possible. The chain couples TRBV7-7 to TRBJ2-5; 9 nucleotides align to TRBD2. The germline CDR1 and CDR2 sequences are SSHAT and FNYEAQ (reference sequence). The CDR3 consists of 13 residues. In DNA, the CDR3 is TGTGCTAGCAGCTTGGGACTAGCAGAGACCCAGTACTTC. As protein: CASSLGLAETQYF.

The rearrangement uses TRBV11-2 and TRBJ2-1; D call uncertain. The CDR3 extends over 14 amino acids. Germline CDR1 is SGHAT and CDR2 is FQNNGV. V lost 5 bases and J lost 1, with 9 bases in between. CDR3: CASSELNSYNEQFF. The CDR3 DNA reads TGTGCCAGCAGCGAGCTAAATTCCTACAATGAGCAGTTCTTC.

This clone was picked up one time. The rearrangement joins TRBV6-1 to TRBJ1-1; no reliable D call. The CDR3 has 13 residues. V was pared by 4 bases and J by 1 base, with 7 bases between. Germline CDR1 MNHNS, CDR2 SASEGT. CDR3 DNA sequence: TGTGCCAGCAGTGTATCGTGGAACACTGAAGCTTTCTTT. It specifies CASSVSWNTEAFF.

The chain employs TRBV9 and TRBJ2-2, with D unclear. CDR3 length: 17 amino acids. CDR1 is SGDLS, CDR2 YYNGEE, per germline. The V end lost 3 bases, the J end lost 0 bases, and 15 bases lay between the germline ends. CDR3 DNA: TGTGCCAGCAGCGCCGAGGTATGGCAGTCGAACACCGGGGAGCTGTTTTTT. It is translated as CASSAEVWQSNTGELFF. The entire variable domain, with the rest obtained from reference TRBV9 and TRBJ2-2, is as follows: DSGVTQTPKHLITATGQRVTLRCSPRSGDLSVYWYQQSLDQGLQFLIQYYNGEERAKGNILERFSAQQFPDLHSELNLSSLELGDSALYFCASSAEVWQSNTGELFFGEGSRLTVL.

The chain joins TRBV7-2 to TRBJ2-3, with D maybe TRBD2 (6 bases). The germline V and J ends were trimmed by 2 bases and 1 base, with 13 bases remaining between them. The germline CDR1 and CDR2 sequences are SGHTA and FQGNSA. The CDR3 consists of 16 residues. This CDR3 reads CASSLFERVGTDTQYF. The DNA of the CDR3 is TGTGCCAGCAGCTTATTTGAGCGGGTCGGCACAGATACGCAGTATTTT.

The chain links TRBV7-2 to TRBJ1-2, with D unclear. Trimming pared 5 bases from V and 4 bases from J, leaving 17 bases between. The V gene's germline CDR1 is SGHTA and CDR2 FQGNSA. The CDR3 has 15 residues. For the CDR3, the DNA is TGTGCCAGCAGCCCCACCGTCGGTCGCGGCTATGGCTACACCTTC. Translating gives CASSPTVGRGYGYTF.